Listed below are T cell receptor beta chains from one sample, sequenced in a study of T cells in Graves' hyperthyroidism and ophthalmopathy. MiXCR, run by TCRdb on the multiplex PCR reads, gives a single entry per CDR3 protein. The sample contains 350,000 to 400,000 distinct CDR3 sequences, approximately 19% of which appear only once. The sequenced sample consisted of blood. These receptors all come from a woman between 18 and 29 years old with Graves' hyperthyroidism. Each CDR3 is given with its conserved first and last residue.

V gene,CDR3 protein
TRBV12-3/TRBV12-4,CASSFRRLEQYF
TRBV7-8,CASRVAAGVETQYF
TRBV15,CATSRVNQPQHF
TRBV29-1,CSVYIQGNTIYF
TRBV5-6,CASSLGSALYGYTF
TRBV12-3/TRBV12-4,CASSPDTSGNTIYF
TRBV6-2/TRBV6-3,CASSPWDELYDNTGELFF
TRBV18,CASSPWTESNTEAFF
TRBV20-1,CSAIRQGANEQYF
TRBV18,CASSQRTGSNTGELFF
TRBV6-5,CASIKGRENSPLHF
TRBV27,CASSPRVSNTEAFF
TRBV4-1,CASSQEWRQNTEAFF
TRBV7-8,CASSRASFPAFF
TRBV12-3/TRBV12-4,CASSSAGYSYEQYF
TRBV27,CASSSGRRTNTGELFF
TRBV6-2/TRBV6-3,CASSASRDRGVYEQYF
TRBV27,CASTGGTEAFF
TRBV24-1,CATSDPGTGIYGYTF
TRBV12-5,CASDRDSNTEAFF